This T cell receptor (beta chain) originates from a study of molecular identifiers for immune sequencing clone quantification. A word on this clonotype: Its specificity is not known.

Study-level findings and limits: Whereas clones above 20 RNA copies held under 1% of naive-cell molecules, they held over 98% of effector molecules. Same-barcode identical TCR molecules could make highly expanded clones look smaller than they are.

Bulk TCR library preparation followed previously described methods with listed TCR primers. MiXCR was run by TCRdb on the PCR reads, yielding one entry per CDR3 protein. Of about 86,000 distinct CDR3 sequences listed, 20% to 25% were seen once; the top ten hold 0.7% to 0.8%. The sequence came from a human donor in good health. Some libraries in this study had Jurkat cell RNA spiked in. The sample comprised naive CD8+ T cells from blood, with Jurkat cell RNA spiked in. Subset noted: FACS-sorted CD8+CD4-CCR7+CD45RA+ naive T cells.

CDR3 residues: CASSPDGDTEAFF. The CDR3 DNA follows: TGCGCCAGCAGCCCGGACGGTGACACTGAAGCTTTCTTT. The rearrangement joins TRBV5-1 to TRBJ1-1; no clear D gene. V shed 4 bases and J shed 3 bases, with 10 bases lying between them. The CDR3 has 13 amino acids. From germline, CDR1 is SGHRS and CDR2 YFSETQ. The full variable domain, completed using reference TRBV5-1 and TRBJ1-1, is KAGVTQTPRYLIKTRGQQVTLSCSPISGHRSVSWYQQTPGQGLQFLFEYFSETQRNKGNFPGRFSGRQFSNSRSEMNVSTLELGDSALYLCASSPDGDTEAFFGQGTRLTVV.